Below, 21 T cell receptor beta chains from the same sample are listed, as sequenced in a study of T cell responses to AZD1222 COVID-19 vaccine. The assay was immunoSEQ multiplex PCR, and TCRdb's table has in-frame clones only and misses some. This sample has 150,000 to 200,000 clones, with about 90% found just once. Source: peripheral blood, taken on day 0 of AZD1222 vaccination. Receptor source: an adult in good health.

The rearrangement uses TRBV5-7 and TRBJ2-5, with 8 nucleotides matching TRBD2. TRBV5-7 is designated an ORF whose function remains uncertain. The CDR3 runs 15 residues. V shed 2 bases and J 2 bases; nucleotides not matched to a gene: 5. In DNA, the CDR3 is TGTGCCAGCAGCTTTACTAGCGGAAAACAAGAGACCCAGTACTTC. Protein sequence: CASSFTSGKQETQYF.

The J gene is TRBJ2-1, the V gene TRBV27; possibly TRBD1 for D (6 bases). The CDR3 contains 12 residues. Germline V gives CDR1 MNHEY, CDR2 SMNVEV (reference sequence). Trimming took off 5 bases at V and 7 bases at J, with 9 bases between the two ends. CDR3 residues: CASSPGVNEQFF. DNA for the CDR3: TGTGCCAGCAGTCCAGGGGTAAATGAGCAGTTCTTC.

This sequence joins TRBV5-4 and TRBJ2-1; D not resolved. V was trimmed by 7 bases and J by 5 bases, leaving 13 bases between them. This CDR3 spans 13 amino acids. The V gene's germline CDR1 is SGHNT and CDR2 YYREEE (reference sequence). This CDR3 reads CASGSGPHNEQFF. DNA for the CDR3: TGTGCCAGCGGCTCGGGCCCTCACAATGAGCAGTTCTTC.

The rearrangement uses TRBV18 and TRBJ2-5; D remains ambiguous. The CDR3 runs 14 residues. Between the trimmed V and J ends, which lost 0 bases and 4 bases, there was a span of 9 bases. CDR1 KGHSH and CDR2 LQKENI come from the germline V gene. The CDR3 DNA reads as TGTGCCAGCTCACCACCAGGGTTTGGAGAGACCCAGTACTTC. Amino acid sequence: CASSPPGFGETQYF.

CDR3 protein: CASSPDREETQYF. The CDR3 region has the DNA TGCGCCAGCAGTCCGGACAGGGAAGAGACCCAGTACTTC. This chain uses TRBV10-2 with TRBJ2-5; 8 bases agree with TRBD1. This CDR3 is built from 13 residues. The V and J ends lost 5 bases and 3 bases, in that order; junction bases with no gene match: 2. Looked up from germline, CDR1 is WSHSY and CDR2 is SAAADI.

The V and J genes are TRBV12-3 or TRBV12-4 and TRBJ1-2; D unresolved. V was pared by 0 bases and J by 7 bases, with 9 bases between. The CDR3 extends over 13 amino acids. CDR3 in DNA: TGTGCCAGCAGTTTAGCTTTGAGAGGTGGCTACACCTTC. Protein product: CASSLALRGGYTF.

For the CDR3, the DNA is TGTGCCAGCAGAGGACAGGGGGATCAGCCCCAGCATTTT. It translates to CASRGQGDQPQHF. The genes are TRBV28 and TRBJ1-5; 10 nucleotides match TRBD1. The germline V gene encodes CDR1 MDHEN and CDR2 SYDVKM. This CDR3 spans 13 amino acids. Trimming at V came to 6 bases and at J to 5 bases, leaving 1 base not matched to a gene.

V usage is TRBV6-1 and J usage is TRBJ2-5, with D possibly being TRBD1 (6 bases). Trimming shortened V by 3 bases and J by 6 bases, and 11 bases separated the two germline ends. The CDR3 is 13 residues long. CDR1 and CDR2 (germline): MNHNS, SASEGT. The CDR3 loop reads CASSEDQGQTQYF. The CDR3 DNA reads TGTGCCAGCAGTGAGGACCAGGGGCAGACCCAGTACTTC.

The J gene is TRBJ1-5, the V gene TRBV6-1; D remains ambiguous. With 3 bases removed from V and 0 bases from J, the gap between germline ends came to 12 bases. The CDR3 totals 16 residues. Per the germline V gene, CDR1 is MNHNS and CDR2 is SASEGT. The CDR3 DNA is TGTGCCAGCAGTGATTGGGGAATTAATAGCAATCAGCCCCAGCATTTT. The encoded protein is CASSDWGINSNQPQHF.

The chain joins TRBV28 to TRBJ1-3; a possible D gene is TRBD1 (6 bases). Trimming took 6 bases from V and 2 from J, leaving 11 bases between them. The V gene's germline CDR1 is MDHEN and CDR2 SYDVKM. There are 14 residues in the CDR3. In nucleotides, the CDR3 is TGTGCCAGCAGCCCCACAGGGACTGGAAACACCATATATTTT. Encoded protein: CASSPTGTGNTIYF.

The chain links TRBV6-4 to TRBJ2-6; D perhaps matches TRBD2 (5 bases). This CDR3 has 16 residues. V lost 4 bases and J lost 0, with 10 bases in between. The germline V gene encodes CDR1 MRHNA and CDR2 SNTAGT. CDR3 amino acids: CASSGTGSSGANVLTF. The CDR3 bases are TGTGCCAGCAGTGGGACGGGGAGCTCTGGGGCCAACGTCCTGACTTTC.

The CDR3 DNA reads as TGTGCCAGCAGCAGGAACAGCTACAATGAGCAGTTCTTC. It specifies CASSRNSYNEQFF. The rearrangement links TRBV27 to TRBJ2-1; D gene unclear. Trimming cost V 6 bases and J 3 bases, with 9 bases left between them. This CDR3 has 13 residues. Germline CDR1 is MNHEY and CDR2 is SMNVEV (reference sequence).

This chain uses TRBV4-2 with TRBJ2-1; TRBD2 aligns across 10 bases. The CDR3 is made up of 15 amino acids. J gave up 14 bases and V 0 bases, and 10 bases lay outside the gene matches. Germline V gives CDR1 LGHNA, CDR2 YNFKEQ. CDR3 DNA sequence: TGTGCCAGCAGCCAAGAGGGTCTAGCGGGGGCATCCGAGTTCTTC. Translated, it gives CASSQEGLAGASEFF.

The chain combines TRBV5-5 with TRBJ2-1; D ambiguous. Germline values: CDR1 SGHKS, CDR2 YYEKEE (reference sequence). The CDR3 loop spans 16 amino acids. V was cut by 0 bases and J by 4 bases, with 14 bases left in between. This CDR3 is CASSLDSSSVYNEQFF. As DNA, the CDR3 is TGTGCCAGCAGCTTGGACTCCTCGTCGGTATACAATGAGCAGTTCTTC.

The chain couples TRBV24-1 to TRBJ2-5, with D perhaps matching TRBD1 or TRBD2 (5 bases each). Trimming stripped 5 bases from V and 4 bases from J, with 13 bases between. The CDR3 extends over 14 amino acids. Germline values: CDR1 KGHDR, CDR2 SFDVKD. The CDR3 is CATSVGTGGETQYF. CDR3 DNA: TGTGCCACCAGTGTGGGGACCGGAGGAGAGACCCAGTACTTC.

This rearrangement joins TRBV24-1 to TRBJ2-1; 9 bases line up with TRBD1. The V gene end was trimmed by 1 base and the J gene end by 8 bases; junction bases not matched to a gene: 17. The CDR3 totals 19 residues. In germline, CDR1 is KGHDR, CDR2 SFDVKD. DNA for the CDR3: TGTGCCACCAGTGATTTCGGGGGAGGGGGGACAGGGAATTGGCATGAGCAGTTCTTC. Residues: CATSDFGGGGTGNWHEQFF.

The rearrangement uses TRBV5-4 and TRBJ1-2, with TRBD1 matching over 8 bases. Unmatched junction bases numbered 3, after V lost 5 bases and J lost 0 bases. There are 14 residues in the CDR3. Germline CDR1 reads SGHNT; CDR2 reads YYREEE (reference sequence). The CDR3 nucleotides are TGTGCCAGCAGTCAGGGGGCCTCTAACTATGGCTACACCTTC. This gives the protein CASSQGASNYGYTF. Complete variable domain (other parts from reference TRBV5-4 and TRBJ1-2): ETGVTQSPTHLIKTRGQQVTLRCSSQSGHNTVSWYQQALGQGPQFIFQYYREEENGRGNFPPRFSGLQFPNYSSELNVNALELDDSALYLCASSQGASNYGYTFGSGTRLTVV.

J is TRBJ1-3 and V is TRBV9; D gene uncertain. The germline V and J ends were trimmed by 0 bases and 0 bases, with 19 bases remaining between them. Germline-derived CDR1 and CDR2 are SGDLS and YYNGEE. The CDR3 extends over 19 amino acids. DNA for the CDR3: TGTGCCAGCAGCGTAGCTGTTCTTTCTGCAGGAAGCTCTGGAAACACCATATATTTT. As protein: CASSVAVLSAGSSGNTIYF.

The rearrangement joins TRBV12-3 or TRBV12-4 to TRBJ2-3; 9 positions match TRBD2. The ends lost 8 bases at V and 8 bases at J; junction bases unmatched: 2. This CDR3 has 11 amino acids. The CDR3 reads CASGTSSTQYF. CDR3 coding DNA: TGTGCCAGCGGGACTAGCTCTACGCAGTATTTT.

This clone was counted once. The chain uses TRBV4-3 and TRBJ2-3; 7 bases are shared with TRBD1. Per germline, CDR1 LGHNA and CDR2 YSLEER. Trimming cost V 0 bases and J 2 bases; bases outside gene matches: 8. There are 17 residues in the CDR3. As DNA, the CDR3 is TGCGCCAGCAGCCAAGATTGGGACAGCGGTTACACAGATACGCAGTATTTT. Its translation: CASSQDWDSGYTDTQYF.

This chain joins TRBV28 and TRBJ2-1; 8 bases fit TRBD2. V lost 5 bases, J lost 4 bases, and 7 bases stayed unmatched. Germline assignment: CDR1 MDHEN and CDR2 SYDVKM. This CDR3 comprises 15 residues. In nucleotides, the CDR3 is TGTGCCAGCAGTAACTCGGGACTAGGGTACAATGAGCAGTTCTTC. Amino acids: CASSNSGLGYNEQFF.